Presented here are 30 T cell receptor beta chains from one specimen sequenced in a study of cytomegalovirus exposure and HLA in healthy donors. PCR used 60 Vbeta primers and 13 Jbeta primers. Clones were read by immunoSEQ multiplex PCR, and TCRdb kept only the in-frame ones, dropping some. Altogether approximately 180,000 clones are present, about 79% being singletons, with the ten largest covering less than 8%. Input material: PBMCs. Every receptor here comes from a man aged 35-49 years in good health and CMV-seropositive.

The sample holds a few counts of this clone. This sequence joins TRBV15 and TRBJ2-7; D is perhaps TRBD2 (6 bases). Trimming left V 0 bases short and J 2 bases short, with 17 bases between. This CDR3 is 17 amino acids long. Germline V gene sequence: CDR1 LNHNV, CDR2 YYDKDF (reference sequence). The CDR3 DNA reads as TGTGCCACCAGCAGAGATTGGCGTTCGGGGACTGCCTACGAGCAGTACTTC. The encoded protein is CATSRDWRSGTAYEQYF. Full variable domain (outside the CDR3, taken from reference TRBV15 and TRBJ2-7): DAMVIQNPRYQVTQFGKPVTLSCSQTLNHNVMYWYQQKSSQAPKLLFHYYDKDFNNEADTPDNFQSRRPNTSFCFLDIRSPGLGDTAMYLCATSRDWRSGTAYEQYFGPGTRLTVT.

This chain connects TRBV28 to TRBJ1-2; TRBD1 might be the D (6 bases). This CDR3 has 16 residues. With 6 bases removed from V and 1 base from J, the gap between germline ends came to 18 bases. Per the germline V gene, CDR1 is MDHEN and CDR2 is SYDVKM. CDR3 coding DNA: TGTGCCAGCAGCTCACCGGGACACCCGTTTAACTATGGCTACACCTTC. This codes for CASSSPGHPFNYGYTF.

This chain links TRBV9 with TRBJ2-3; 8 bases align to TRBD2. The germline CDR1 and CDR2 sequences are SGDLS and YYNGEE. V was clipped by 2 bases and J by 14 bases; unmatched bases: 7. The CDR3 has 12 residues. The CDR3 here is CASSVGGTSLYF. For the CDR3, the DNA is TGTGCCAGCAGCGTTGGGGGGACTAGTCTGTATTTT.

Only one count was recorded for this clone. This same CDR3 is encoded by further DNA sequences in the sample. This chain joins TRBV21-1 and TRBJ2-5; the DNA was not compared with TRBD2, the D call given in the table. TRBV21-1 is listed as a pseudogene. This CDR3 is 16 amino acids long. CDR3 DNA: TGTGCCAGCAGCCTCCCGGGGCTAGCGGAACAAGAGACCCAGTACTTC. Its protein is CASSLPGLAEQETQYF.

The CDR3 sequence: CASGGIEAGELFF. The CDR3 DNA follows: TGTGCCAGCGGCGGGATAGAGGCCGGGGAGCTGTTTTTT. This chain links TRBV28 with TRBJ2-2, with D tentatively TRBD2 (6 bases). The V gene's germline CDR1 is MDHEN and CDR2 SYDVKM. V lost 8 bases and J 6 bases, leaving 13 bases between the germline ends. CDR3 length: 13 residues.

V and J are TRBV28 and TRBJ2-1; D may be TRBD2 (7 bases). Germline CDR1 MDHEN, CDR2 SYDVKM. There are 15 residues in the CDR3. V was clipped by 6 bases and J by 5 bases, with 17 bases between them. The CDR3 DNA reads TGTGCCAGCAGGGGGGGGGCTGGCGCGAACAATGAGCAGTTCTTC. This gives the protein CASRGGAGANNEQFF.

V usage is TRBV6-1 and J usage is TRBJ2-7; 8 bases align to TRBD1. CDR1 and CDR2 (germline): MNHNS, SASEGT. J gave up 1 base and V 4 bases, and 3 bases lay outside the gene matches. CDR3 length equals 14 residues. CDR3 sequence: CASSVQGDSYEQYF. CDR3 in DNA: TGTGCCAGCAGTGTACAGGGGGATTCCTACGAGCAGTACTTC.

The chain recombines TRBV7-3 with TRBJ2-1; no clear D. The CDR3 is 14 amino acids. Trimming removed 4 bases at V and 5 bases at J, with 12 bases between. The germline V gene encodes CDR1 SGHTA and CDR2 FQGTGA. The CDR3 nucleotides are TGTGCCAGCAGCTCCCGCGTCGGTGACAATGAGCAGTTCTTC. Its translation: CASSSRVGDNEQFF.

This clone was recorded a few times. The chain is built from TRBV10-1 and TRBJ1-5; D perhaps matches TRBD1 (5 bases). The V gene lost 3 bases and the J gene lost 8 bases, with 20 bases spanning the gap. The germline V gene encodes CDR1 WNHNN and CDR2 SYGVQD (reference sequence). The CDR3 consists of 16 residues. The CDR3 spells CASSDHISVSGEPQHF. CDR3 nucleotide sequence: TGCGCCAGCAGTGATCATATTTCGGTCTCGGGGGAGCCCCAGCATTTT.

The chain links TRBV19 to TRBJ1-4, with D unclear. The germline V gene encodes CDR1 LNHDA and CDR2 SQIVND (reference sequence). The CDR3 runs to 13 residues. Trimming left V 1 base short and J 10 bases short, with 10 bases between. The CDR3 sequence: CASSIGLSGKLFF. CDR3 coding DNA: TGTGCCAGTAGTATAGGACTCAGTGGAAAACTGTTTTTT.

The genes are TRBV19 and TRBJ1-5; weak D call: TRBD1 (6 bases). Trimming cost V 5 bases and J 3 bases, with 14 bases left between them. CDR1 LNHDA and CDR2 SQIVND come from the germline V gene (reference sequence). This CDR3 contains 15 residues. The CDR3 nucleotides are TGTGCCAGTAGTGGGGTGACAGGTTACAATCAGCCCCAGCATTTT. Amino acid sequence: CASSGVTGYNQPQHF.

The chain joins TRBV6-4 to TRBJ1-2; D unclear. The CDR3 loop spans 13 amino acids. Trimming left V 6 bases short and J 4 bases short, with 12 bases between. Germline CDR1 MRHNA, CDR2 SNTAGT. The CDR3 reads CASSREPRYGYTF. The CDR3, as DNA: TGTGCCAGCAGCCGGGAACCCCGCTATGGCTACACCTTC.

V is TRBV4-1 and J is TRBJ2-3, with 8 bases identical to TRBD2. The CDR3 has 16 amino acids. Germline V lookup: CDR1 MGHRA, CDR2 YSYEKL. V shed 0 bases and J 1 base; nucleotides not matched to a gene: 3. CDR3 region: CASSQDALAGTDTQYF. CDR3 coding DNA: TGCGCCAGCAGCCAAGATGCACTAGCGGGCACAGATACGCAGTATTTT.

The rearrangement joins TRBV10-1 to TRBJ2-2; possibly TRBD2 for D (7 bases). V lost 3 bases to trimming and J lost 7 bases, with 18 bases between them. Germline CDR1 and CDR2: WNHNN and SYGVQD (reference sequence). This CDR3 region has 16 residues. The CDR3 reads CASSDTPGGRGGELFF. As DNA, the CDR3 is TGCGCCAGCAGTGACACTCCGGGGGGCAGGGGCGGGGAGCTGTTTTTT.

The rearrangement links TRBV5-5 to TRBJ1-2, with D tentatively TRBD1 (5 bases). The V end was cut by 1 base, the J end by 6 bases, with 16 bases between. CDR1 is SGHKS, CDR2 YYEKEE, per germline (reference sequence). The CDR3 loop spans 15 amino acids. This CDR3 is CASSLYQGLVNGYTF. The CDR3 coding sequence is TGTGCCAGCAGCTTGTATCAGGGACTGGTGAATGGCTACACCTTC.

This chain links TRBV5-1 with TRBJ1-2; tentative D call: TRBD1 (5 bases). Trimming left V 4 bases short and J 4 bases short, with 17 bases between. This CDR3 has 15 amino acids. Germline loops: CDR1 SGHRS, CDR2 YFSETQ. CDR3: CASSPAGGRSYGYTF. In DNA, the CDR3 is TGCGCCAGCAGCCCGGCGGGGGGACGGAGCTATGGCTACACCTTC. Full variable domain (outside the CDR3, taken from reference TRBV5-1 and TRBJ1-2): KAGVTQTPRYLIKTRGQQVTLSCSPISGHRSVSWYQQTPGQGLQFLFEYFSETQRNKGNFPGRFSGRQFSNSRSEMNVSTLELGDSALYLCASSPAGGRSYGYTFGSGTRLTVV.

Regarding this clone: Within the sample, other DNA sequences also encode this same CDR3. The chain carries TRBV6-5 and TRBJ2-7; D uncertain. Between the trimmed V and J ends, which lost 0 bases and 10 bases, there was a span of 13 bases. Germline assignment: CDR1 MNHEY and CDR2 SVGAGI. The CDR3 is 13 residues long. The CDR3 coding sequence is TGTGCCAGCAGTTACTCGATCGGGTTCGAACAGTACTTC. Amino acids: CASSYSIGFEQYF.

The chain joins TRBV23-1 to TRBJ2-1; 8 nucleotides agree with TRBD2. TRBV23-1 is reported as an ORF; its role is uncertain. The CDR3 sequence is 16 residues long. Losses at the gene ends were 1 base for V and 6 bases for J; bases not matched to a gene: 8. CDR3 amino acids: CASSQYSSGSLNEQFF. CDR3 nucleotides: TGCGCCAGCAGTCAATATTCCAGCGGGAGTCTCAATGAGCAGTTCTTC.

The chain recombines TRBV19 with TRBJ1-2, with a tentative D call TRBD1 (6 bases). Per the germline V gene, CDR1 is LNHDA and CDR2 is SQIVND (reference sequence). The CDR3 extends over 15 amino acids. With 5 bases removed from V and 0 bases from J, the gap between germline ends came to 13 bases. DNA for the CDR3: TGTGCCAGTAGTCCTACGACAGGTGCTAACTATGGCTACACCTTC. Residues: CASSPTTGANYGYTF.

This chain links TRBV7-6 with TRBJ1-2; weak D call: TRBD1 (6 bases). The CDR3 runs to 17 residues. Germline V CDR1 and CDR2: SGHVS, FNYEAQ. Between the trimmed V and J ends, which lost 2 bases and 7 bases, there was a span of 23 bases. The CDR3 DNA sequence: TGTGCCAGCAGCTTACGTGTGGGGGACACCCAGATGACTGGCTACACCTTC. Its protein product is CASSLRVGDTQMTGYTF.

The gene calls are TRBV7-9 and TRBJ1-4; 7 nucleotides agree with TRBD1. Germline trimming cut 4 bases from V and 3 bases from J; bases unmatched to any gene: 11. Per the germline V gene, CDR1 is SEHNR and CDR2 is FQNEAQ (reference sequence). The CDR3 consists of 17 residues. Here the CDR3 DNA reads TGTGCCAGCAGCTCCACCCGGGACAGCCCCTCTAATGAAAAACTGTTTTTT. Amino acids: CASSSTRDSPSNEKLFF.

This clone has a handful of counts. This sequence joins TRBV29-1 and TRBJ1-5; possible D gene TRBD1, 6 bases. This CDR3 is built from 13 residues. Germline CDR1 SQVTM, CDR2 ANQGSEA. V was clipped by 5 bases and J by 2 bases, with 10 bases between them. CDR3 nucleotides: TGCAGCGTTAGACAGGCTGGCAATCAGCCCCAGCATTTT. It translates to CSVRQAGNQPQHF.

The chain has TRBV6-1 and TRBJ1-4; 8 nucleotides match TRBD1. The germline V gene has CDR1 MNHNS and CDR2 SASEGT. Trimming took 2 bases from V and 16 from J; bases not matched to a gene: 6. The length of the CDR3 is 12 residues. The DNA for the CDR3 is TGTGCCAGCAGTGAATTGGACAGGGCCAAGTTTTTT. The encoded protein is CASSELDRAKFF.

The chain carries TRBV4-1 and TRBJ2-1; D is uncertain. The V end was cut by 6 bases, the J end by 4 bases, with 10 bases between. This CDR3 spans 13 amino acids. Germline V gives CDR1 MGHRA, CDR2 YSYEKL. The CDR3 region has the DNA TGCGCCAGCAGTCTACGCGATTACAATGAGCAGTTCTTC. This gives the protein CASSLRDYNEQFF.

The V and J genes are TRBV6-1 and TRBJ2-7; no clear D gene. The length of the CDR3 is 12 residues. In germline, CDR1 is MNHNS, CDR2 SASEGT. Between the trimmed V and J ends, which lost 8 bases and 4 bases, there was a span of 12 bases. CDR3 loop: CASGPVAYEQYF. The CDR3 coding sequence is TGTGCCAGCGGGCCAGTGGCGTACGAGCAGTACTTC.

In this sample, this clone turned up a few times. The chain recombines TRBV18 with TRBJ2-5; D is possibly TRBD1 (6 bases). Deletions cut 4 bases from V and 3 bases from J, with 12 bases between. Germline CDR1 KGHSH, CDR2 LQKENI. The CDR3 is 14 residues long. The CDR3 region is CASSRTRTEETQYF. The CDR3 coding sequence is TGTGCCAGCTCACGAACGAGGACAGAAGAGACCCAGTACTTC.

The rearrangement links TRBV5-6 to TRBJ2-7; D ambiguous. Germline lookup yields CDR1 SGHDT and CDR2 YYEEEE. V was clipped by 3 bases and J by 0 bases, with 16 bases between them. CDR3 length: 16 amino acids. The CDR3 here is CASSSRTKRSSYEQYF. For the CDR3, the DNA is TGTGCCAGCAGCTCGCGAACTAAGAGGAGCTCCTACGAGCAGTACTTC.

CDR3 sequence (DNA): TGTGCCAGCAGCCGGGGGACAGAGCAAGAGACCCAGTACTTC. This codes for CASSRGTEQETQYF. The chain joins TRBV11-2 to TRBJ2-5; tentatively, D is TRBD1 (7 bases). The CDR3 runs to 14 residues. In germline, CDR1 is SGHAT, CDR2 FQNNGV. V lost 5 bases and J lost 2, with 12 bases in between.

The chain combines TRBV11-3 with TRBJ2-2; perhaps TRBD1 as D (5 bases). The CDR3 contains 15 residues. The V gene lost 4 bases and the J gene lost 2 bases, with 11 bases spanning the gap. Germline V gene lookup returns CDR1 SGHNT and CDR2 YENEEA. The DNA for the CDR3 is TGTGCCAGCAGCTCACCTCAGGGTAACACCGGGGAGCTGTTTTTT. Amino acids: CASSSPQGNTGELFF. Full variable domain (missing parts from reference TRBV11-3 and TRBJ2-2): EAGVVQSPRYKIIEKKQPVAFWCNPISGHNTLYWYLQNLGQGPELLIRYENEEAVDDSQLPKDRFSAERLKGVDSTLKIQPAELGDSAVYLCASSSPQGNTGELFFGEGSRLTVL.

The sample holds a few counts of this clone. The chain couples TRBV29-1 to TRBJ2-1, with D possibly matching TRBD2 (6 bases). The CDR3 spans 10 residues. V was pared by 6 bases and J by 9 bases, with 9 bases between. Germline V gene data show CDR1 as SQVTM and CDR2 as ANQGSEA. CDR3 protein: CSVGEVEQFF. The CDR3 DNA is TGCAGCGTGGGGGAGGTTGAGCAGTTCTTC.